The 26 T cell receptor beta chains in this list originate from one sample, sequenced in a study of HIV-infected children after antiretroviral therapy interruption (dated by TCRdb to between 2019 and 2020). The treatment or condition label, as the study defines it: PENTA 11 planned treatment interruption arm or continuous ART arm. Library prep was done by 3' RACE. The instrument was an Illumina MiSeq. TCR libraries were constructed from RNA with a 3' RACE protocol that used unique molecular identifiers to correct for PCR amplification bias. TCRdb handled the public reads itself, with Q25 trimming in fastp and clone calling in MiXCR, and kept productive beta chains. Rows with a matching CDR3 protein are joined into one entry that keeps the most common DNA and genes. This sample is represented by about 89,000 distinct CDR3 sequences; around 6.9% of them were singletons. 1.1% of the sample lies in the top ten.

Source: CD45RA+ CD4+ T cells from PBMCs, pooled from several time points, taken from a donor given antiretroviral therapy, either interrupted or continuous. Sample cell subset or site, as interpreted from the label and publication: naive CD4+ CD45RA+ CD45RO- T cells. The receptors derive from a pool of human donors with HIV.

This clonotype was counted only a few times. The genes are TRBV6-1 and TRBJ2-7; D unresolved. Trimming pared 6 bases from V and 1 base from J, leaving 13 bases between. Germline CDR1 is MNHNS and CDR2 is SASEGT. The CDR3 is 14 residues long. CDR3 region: CASRPTDLSYEQYF. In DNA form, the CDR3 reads TGTGCCAGCAGGCCGACGGATCTTTCCTACGAGCAGTACTTC.

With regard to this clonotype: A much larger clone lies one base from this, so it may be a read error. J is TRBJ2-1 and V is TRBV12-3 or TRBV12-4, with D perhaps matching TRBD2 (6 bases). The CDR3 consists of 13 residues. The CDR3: CVSSMTSRDEQFF. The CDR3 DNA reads TGTGTCAGCAGCATGACTAGTAGGGATGAGCAGTTCTTC.

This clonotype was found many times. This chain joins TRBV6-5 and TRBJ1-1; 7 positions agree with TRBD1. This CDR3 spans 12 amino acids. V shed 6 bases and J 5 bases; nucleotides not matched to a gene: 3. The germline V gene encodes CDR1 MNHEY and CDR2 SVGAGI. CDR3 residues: CASSRQGTEAFF. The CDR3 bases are TGTGCCAGCAGCCGACAGGGAACTGAAGCTTTCTTT.

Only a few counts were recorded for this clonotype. This CDR3 reads CASSLGTGTKETQYF. DNA of the CDR3: TGTGCCAGCAGCTTGGGCACGGGAACAAAAGAGACCCAGTACTTC. V is TRBV5-4 and J is TRBJ2-5; D might be TRBD2 (5 bases). The CDR3 has 15 amino acids. The germline V and J ends were trimmed by 0 bases and 3 bases, with 12 bases remaining between them. The germline V gene encodes CDR1 SGHNT and CDR2 YYREEE (reference sequence).

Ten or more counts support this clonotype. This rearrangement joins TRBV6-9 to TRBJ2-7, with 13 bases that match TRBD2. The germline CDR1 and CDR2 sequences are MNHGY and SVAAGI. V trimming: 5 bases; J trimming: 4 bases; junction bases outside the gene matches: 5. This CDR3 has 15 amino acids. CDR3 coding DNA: TGTGCCAGCAGTCGCGGACTAGCGGGAGTTTACGAGCAGTACTTC. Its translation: CASSRGLAGVYEQYF.

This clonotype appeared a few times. CDR3 region: CASSPGQTDTEAFF. The CDR3, as DNA: TGCGCCAGCAGCCCGGGACAGACGGACACTGAAGCTTTCTTT. The chain uses TRBV5-1 and TRBJ1-1, with 7 bases that match TRBD1. The CDR3 length is 14 residues. Losses at the gene ends were 4 bases for V and 3 bases for J; bases not matched to a gene: 6. Germline V lookup: CDR1 SGHRS, CDR2 YFSETQ.

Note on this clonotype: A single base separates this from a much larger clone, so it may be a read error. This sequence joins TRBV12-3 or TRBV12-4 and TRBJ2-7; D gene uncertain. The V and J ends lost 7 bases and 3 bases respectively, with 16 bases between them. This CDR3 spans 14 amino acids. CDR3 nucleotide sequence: TGTGCCAGCACCCTGACGGCACTTAGCTACGAGCAGTACTTC. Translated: CASTLTALSYEQYF.

CDR3 bases: TGTGCCAGCTCACTGCGCACGGGACGGGGAAGCGCAGATACGCAGTATTTT. Translation: CASSLRTGRGSADTQYF. The genes are TRBV18 and TRBJ2-3; D possibly uses TRBD1 or TRBD2 (5 bases each). The CDR3 has 17 residues. Trimming pared 4 bases from V and 4 bases from J, leaving 21 bases between. Germline V gene data show CDR1 as KGHSH and CDR2 as LQKENI.

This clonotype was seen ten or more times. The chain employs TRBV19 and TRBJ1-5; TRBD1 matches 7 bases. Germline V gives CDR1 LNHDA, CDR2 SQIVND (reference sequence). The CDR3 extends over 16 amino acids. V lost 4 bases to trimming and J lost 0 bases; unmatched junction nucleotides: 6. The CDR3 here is CASSTRDSYSNQPQHF. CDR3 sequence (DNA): TGTGCCAGTAGTACCAGGGACAGTTATAGCAATCAGCCCCAGCATTTT. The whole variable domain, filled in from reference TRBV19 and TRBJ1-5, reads DGGITQSPKYLFRKEGQNVTLSCEQNLNHDAMYWYRQDPGQGLRLIYYSQIVNDFQKGDIAEGYSVSREKKESFPLTVTSAQKNPTAFYLCASSTRDSYSNQPQHFGDGTRLSIL.

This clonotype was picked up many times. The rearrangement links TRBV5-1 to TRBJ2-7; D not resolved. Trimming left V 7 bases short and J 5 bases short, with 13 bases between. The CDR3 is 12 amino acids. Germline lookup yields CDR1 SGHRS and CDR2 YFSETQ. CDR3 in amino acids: CASGEKFDEQYF. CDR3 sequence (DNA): TGCGCCAGCGGCGAAAAGTTCGACGAGCAGTACTTC.

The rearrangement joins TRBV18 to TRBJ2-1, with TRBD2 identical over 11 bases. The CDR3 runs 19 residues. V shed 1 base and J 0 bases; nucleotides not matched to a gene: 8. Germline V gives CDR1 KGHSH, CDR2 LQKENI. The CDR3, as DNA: TGTGCCAGCTCACCACGAGTGACTAGCGGGGTTATCTCCTACAATGAGCAGTTCTTC. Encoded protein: CASSPRVTSGVISYNEQFF.

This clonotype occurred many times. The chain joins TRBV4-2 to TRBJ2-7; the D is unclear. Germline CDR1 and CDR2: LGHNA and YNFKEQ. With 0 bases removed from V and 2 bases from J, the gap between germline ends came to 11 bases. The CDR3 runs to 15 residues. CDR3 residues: CASSQEVSLTYEQYF. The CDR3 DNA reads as TGTGCCAGCAGCCAAGAGGTCTCACTTACCTACGAGCAGTACTTC.

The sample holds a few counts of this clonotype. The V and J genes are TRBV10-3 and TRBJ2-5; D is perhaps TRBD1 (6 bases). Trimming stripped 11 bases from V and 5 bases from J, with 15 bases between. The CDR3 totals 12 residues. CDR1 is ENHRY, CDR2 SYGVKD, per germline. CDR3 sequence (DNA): TGTGCCGTCTCAGGGGTAACGGAGACCCAGTACTTC. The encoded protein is CAVSGVTETQYF.

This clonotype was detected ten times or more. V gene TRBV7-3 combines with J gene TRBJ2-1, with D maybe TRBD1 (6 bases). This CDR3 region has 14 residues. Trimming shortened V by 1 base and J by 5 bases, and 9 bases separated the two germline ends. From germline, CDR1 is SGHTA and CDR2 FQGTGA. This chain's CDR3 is CASSLRRGNNEQFF. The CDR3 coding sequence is TGTGCCAGCAGCTTAAGAAGGGGGAACAATGAGCAGTTCTTC. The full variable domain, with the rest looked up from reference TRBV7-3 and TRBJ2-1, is GAGVSQTPSNKVTEKGKYVELRCDPISGHTALYWYRQSLGQGPEFLIYFQGTGAADDSGLPNDRFFAVRPEGSVSTLKIQRTERGDSAVYLCASSLRRGNNEQFFGPGTRLTVL.

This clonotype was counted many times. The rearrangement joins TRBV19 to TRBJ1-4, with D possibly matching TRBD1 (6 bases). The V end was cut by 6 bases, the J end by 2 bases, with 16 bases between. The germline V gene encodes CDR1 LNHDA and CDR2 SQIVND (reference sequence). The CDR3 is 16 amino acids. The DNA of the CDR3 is TGTGCCAGTAGCCGTAAACCGGGACACACTAATGAAAAACTGTTTTTT. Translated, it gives CASSRKPGHTNEKLFF.

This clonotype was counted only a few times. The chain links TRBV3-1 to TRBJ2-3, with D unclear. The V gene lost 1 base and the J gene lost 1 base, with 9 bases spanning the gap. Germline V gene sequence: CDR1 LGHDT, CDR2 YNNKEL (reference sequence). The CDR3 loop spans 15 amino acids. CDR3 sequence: CASSQVSGRTDTQYF. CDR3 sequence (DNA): TGTGCCAGCAGCCAAGTCAGTGGACGCACAGATACGCAGTATTTT.

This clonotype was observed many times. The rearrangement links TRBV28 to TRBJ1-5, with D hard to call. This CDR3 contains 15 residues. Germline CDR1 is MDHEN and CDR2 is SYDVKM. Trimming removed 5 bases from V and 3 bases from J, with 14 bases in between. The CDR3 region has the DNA TGTGCCAGCAGTGTACCGACGGCCAACAATCAGCCCCAGCATTTT. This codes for CASSVPTANNQPQHF. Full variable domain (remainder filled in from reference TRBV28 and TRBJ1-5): DVKVTQSSRYLVKRTGEKVFLECVQDMDHENMFWYRQDPGLGLRLIYFSYDVKMKEKGDIPEGYSVSREKKERFSLILESASTNQTSMYLCASSVPTANNQPQHFGDGTRLSIL.

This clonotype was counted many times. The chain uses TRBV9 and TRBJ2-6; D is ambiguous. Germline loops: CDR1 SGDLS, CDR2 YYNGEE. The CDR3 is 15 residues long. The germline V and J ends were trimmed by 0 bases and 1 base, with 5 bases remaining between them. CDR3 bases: TGTGCCAGCAGCGTAGGGGGATCTGGGGCCAACGTCCTGACTTTC. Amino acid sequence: CASSVGGSGANVLTF.

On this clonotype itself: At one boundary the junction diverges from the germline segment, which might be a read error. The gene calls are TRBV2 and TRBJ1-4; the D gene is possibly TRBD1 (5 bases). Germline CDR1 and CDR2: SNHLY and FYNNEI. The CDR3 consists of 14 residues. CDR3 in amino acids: CPSSEGIRAEKLFF. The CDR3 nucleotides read TGTCCCAGCAGTGAGGGGATTCGAGCTGAAAAACTGTTTTTT. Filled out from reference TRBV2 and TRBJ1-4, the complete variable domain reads EPEVTQTPSHQVTQMGQEVILRCVPISNHLYFYWYRQILGQKVEFLVSFYNNEISEKSEIFDDQFSVERPDGSNFTLKIRSTKLEDSAMYFCPSSEGIRAEKLFFGSGTQLSVL.

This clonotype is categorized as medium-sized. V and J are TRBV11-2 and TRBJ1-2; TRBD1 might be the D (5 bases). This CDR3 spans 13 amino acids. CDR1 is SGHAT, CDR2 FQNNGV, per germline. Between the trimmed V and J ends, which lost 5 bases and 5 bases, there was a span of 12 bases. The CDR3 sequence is CASSLSGGYGYTF. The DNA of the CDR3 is TGTGCCAGCAGCCTATCCGGGGGGTATGGCTACACCTTC.

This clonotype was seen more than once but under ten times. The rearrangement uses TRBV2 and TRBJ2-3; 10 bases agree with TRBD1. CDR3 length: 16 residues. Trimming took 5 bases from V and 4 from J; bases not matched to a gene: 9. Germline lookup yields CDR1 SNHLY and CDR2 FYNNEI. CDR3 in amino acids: CASSNAGGQGSDTQYF. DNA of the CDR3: TGTGCCAGCAGTAACGCGGGGGGACAGGGGTCAGATACGCAGTATTTT.

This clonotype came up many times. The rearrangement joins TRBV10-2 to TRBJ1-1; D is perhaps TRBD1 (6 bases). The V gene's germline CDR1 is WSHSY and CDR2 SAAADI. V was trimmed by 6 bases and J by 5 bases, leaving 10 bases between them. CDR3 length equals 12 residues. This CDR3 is CASREGGTEAFF. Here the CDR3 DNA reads TGCGCCAGCAGGGAAGGGGGAACTGAAGCTTTCTTT.

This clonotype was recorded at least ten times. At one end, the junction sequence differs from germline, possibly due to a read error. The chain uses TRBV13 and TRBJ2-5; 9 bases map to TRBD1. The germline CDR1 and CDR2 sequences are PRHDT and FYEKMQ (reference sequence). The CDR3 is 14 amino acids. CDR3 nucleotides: TGTGCCAGCTCTATCACAGGGGGCCGGGACACCCAGTACTTT. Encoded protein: CASSITGGRDTQYF.

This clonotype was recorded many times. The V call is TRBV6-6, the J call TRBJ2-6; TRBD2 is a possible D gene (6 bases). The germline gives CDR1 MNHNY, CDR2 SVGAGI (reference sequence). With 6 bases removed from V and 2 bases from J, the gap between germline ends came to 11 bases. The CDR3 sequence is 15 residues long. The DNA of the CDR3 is TGTGCCAGCAGGTTTGGGGGGACTGGGGCCAACGTCCTGACTTTC. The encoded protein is CASRFGGTGANVLTF.

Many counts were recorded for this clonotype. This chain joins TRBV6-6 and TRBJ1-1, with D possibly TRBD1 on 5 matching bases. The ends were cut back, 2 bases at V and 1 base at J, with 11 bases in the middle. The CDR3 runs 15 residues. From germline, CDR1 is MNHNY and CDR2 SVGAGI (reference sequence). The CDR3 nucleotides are TGTGCCAGCAGTTACCGGGCGGGACCGAACACTGAAGCTTTCTTT. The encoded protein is CASSYRAGPNTEAFF.

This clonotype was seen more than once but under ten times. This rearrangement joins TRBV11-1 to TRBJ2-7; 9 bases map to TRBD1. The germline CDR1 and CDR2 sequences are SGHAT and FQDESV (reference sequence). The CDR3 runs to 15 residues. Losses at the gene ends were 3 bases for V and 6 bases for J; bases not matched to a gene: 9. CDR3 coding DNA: TGTGCCAGCAGCTTTACAAACAGGGGGCTAAGCGAGCAGTACTTC. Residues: CASSFTNRGLSEQYF.